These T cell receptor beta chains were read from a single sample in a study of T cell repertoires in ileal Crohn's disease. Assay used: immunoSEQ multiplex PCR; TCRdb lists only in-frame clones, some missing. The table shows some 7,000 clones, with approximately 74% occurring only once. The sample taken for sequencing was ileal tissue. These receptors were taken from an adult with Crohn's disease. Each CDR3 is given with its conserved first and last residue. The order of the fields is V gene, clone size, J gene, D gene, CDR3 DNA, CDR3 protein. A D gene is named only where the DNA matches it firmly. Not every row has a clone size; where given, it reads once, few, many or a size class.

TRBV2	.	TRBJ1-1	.	TGTGCCAGCAGTCACCCCCCTACAGCGAACACTGAAGCTTTCTTT	CASSHPPTANTEAFF
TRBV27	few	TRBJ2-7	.	TGTGCCAGCAAGTCTAGTCTAGCGAATTACGAGCAGTACTTC	CASKSSLANYEQYF
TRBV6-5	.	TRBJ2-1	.	TGTGCCAGCAGTTACGCACCGGGAAGCTCCTACAATGAGCAGTTCTTC	CASSYAPGSSYNEQFF
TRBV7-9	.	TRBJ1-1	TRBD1	TGTGCCAGCAGCATTCTGCGAGACAGGGGATTGATGGAAGCTTTCTTT	CASSILRDRGLMEAFF
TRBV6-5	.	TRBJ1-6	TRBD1	TGTGCCAGCAGTTACTCAGGGGGCTTGAATTCACCCCTCCACTTT	CASSYSGGLNSPLHF
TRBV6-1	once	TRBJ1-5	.	TGTGCCAGCAGTGAAAGCCTGGGGGGGGACCAGCCCCAGCATTTT	CASSESLGGDQPQHF
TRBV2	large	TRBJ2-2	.	TGTGCCAGCAGTAAGGGCGGGGCCGGGGAGCTGTTTTTT	CASSKGGAGELFF
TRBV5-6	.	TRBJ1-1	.	TGTGCCAGCAGCAGACAGTTGGCGCTCGTTACTGAAGCTTTCTTT	CASSRQLALVTEAFF
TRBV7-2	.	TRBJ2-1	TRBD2	TGTGCCAGCAGCTACCCAGGGCGCGGGAGGGATGAGCAGTTCTTC	CASSYPGRGRDEQFF
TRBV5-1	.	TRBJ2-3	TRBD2	TGCGCCAGCAGGGTGGCTAGCGGGGGCCAAAGCACAGATACGCAGTATTTT	CASRVASGGQSTDTQYF
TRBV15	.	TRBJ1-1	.	TGTGCCACCAGCAGTATCAGGACAGCTGAAGCTTTCTTT	CATSSIRTAEAFF
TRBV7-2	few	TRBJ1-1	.	TGTGCCAGCAGCTTGGGCAGGGGTAATGAAGCTTTCTTT	CASSLGRGNEAFF
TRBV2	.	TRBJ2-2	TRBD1	TGTGCCAGCAATCGACAGGGAAGTAACACCGGGGAGCTGTTTTTT	CASNRQGSNTGELFF
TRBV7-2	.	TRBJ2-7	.	TGTGCCAGCAGCTTAGTGGACCTGGGGGCCGAGCAGTACTTC	CASSLVDLGAEQYF
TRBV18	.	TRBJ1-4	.	TGTGCCAGCTCACCGCAGCGCTTTTCGAGTCCCGGCCCCCCGGCTTTTAATGAAAAACTGTTTTTT	CASSPQRFSSPGPPAFNEKLFF
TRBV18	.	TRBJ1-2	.	TGTGCCAGCTCACGTACCGGGAGCTATGGCTACACCTTC	CASSRTGSYGYTF
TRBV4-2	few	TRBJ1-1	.	TGTGCCAGCAGCCAAGATCCAAGTCGTCGTCTGCGAGGGACTGAAGCTTTCTTT	CASSQDPSRRLRGTEAFF
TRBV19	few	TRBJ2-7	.	TGTGCCAGTAGTGGAACCCCGGGCGAGCAGTACTTC	CASSGTPGEQYF
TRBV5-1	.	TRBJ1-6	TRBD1	TGCGCCAGCAGCTCCACAGGGGGAGATTCACCCCTCCACTTT	CASSSTGGDSPLHF
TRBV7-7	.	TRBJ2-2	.	TGTGCTAGCAGCTTAGGAGGGGAGCGTGGGGGGAGTAGCGGGGAGCTGTTTTTT	CASSLGGERGGSSGELFF
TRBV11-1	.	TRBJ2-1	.	TGTGCCAGCAGCTTAGAGCGTGGGGGGGGCCGTAGGGCTGAGCAGTTCTTC	CASSLERGGGRRAEQFF
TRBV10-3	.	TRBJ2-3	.	TGTGCCATCAGTGGGCCTCAGGGCGGCACAGATACGCAGTATTTT	CAISGPQGGTDTQYF
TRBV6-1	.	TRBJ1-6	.	TGTGCCAGCAGTGAAGCGATAGAGAAAGCCCTTCTCTCCTATAATTCACCCCTCCACTTT	CASSEAIEKALLSYNSPLHF
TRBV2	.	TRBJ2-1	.	TGTGCCAGCAACCGAGCGATGGGGGGAACCTCAGGATTCAATGAGCAGTTCTTC	CASNRAMGGTSGFNEQFF
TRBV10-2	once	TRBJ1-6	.	TGCGCCAGTAAAGACAGGAGATCCTATAATTCACCCCTCCACTTT	CASKDRRSYNSPLHF
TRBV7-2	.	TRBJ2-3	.	TGTGCCAGCAGCTTAGGCCCCAGAGGATCGGATACGCAGTATTTT	CASSLGPRGSDTQYF
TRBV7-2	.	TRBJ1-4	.	TGTGCCAGCAGTTACTCAGGGAATGTGGGGGAAAAACTGTTTTTT	CASSYSGNVGEKLFF
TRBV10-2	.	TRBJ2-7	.	TGCGCCAGCAGTGATCAAGCCGCGGGGAACTACGAGCAGTACTTC	CASSDQAAGNYEQYF
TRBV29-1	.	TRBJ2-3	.	TGCAGCGCGGGACACCAAGGCACAGATACGCAGTATTTT	CSAGHQGTDTQYF
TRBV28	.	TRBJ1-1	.	TGTGCCAGCAGCCCGGGTGGCTCGAACACTGAAGCTTTCTTT	CASSPGGSNTEAFF
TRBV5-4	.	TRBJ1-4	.	TGTGCCAGCAGCCCCTCCCCAGGCAGGGGAAATGAAAAACTGTTTTTT	CASSPSPGRGNEKLFF
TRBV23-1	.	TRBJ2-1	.	TGCGCCAGCAGTCACCGGGAGAGCTCCTACAATGAGCAGTTCTTC	CASSHRESSYNEQFF
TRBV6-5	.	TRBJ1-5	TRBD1	TGTGCCAGCAGTTCCGCCGGGACAGCAAATCAGCCCCAGCATTTT	CASSSAGTANQPQHF
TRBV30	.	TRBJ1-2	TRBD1	TGTGCCTGGAGCAACTCCCGGGACAGGGCCTTCTTTTATGGCTACACCTTC	CAWSNSRDRAFFYGYTF
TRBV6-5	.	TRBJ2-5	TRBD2	TGTGCCAGCAGTCCACTGACTAGCGGGGTGGAGACCCAGTACTTC	CASSPLTSGVETQYF
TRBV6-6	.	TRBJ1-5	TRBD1	TGTGCCAGCAGTCCGGACAGGAGGGGCAATCAGCCCCAGCATTTT	CASSPDRRGNQPQHF
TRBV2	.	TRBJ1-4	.	TGTGCCAGCAGGACGGACAGATCCACAACTAATGAAAAACTGTTTTTT	CASRTDRSTTNEKLFF
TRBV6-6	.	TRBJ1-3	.	TGTGCCAGCAGTTCATATTCGACTGACTCTGGAAACACCATATATTTT	CASSSYSTDSGNTIYF
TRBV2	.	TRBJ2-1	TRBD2	TGTGCCAGCATGCGGGGGGCCCTTCGAGGTGAGCAGTTCTTC	CASMRGALRGEQFF
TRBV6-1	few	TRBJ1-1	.	TGTGCCAGCGCGCCATCCTTCGACAGGAACACTGAAGCTTTCTTT	CASAPSFDRNTEAFF
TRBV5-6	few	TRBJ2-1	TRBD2	TGTGCCAGCAGCTCCTTATCTAGCGGGGGCCACAATGAGCAGTTCTTC	CASSSLSSGGHNEQFF
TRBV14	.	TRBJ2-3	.	TGTGCCAGCAGCCAAGCTAAGATAAGAGCCTCAGATACGCAGTATTTT	CASSQAKIRASDTQYF
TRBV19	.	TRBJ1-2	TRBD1	TGTGCCAGTAACCCGCAGGGGACAGGAACTGGCTACACCTTC	CASNPQGTGTGYTF
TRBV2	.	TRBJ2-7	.	TGTGCCAGCAGTGAAGAACTTGGGACAAAATACTACGAGCAGTACTTC	CASSEELGTKYYEQYF
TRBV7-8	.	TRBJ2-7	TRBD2	TGTGCCAGCAGCTTAAAGCCTAGCGGGGGTCTCTACGAGCAGTACTTC	CASSLKPSGGLYEQYF
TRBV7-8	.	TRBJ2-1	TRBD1	TGTGCCAGCAGCCGGAGGAATACAGGGGCGGCCTACAATGAGCAGTTCTTC	CASSRRNTGAAYNEQFF
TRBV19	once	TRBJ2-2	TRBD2	TGTGCCAGTAGTATGGGGGGGGGAGTCACCGGGGAGCTGTTTTTT	CASSMGGGVTGELFF
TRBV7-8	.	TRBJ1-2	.	TGTGCCAGCAGCTTAGCGCAGGGGAGCTACACCTTC	CASSLAQGSYTF
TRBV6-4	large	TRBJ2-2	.	TGTGCCAACTCACTAGGGAACACCGGGGAGCTGTTTTTT	CANSLGNTGELFF
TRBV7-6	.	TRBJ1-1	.	TGTGCCAGCAGCCCCCGTGCCCTGAGCACTGAAGCTTTCTTT	CASSPRALSTEAFF